Presented here are 16 T cell receptor beta chains from one specimen sequenced in a study of T cells in Graves' hyperthyroidism and ophthalmopathy. RNA transcripts yielded amplified TCR beta CDR3 regions. During a first-round RT-PCR of the TCR CDR3, the HTBI primer set was used. TCRdb re-analysed the multiplex PCR reads in MiXCR, keeping a single row per CDR3 protein. The sample has approximately 870,000 distinct CDR3 sequences, about two fifths seen once. Sequencing used blood. Source of these receptors: a man younger than 35 with Graves' hyperthyroidism.

This chain connects TRBV12-3 or TRBV12-4 to TRBJ2-7; TRBD1 or TRBD2 may be the D gene (5 bases each). CDR3 length: 15 residues. V gave up 4 bases and J gave up 2 bases, with 15 bases separating them. The CDR3, as DNA: TGTGCCAGCAGTTCGAGGGGTGATAAACCCTACGAGCAGTACTTC. Amino acids: CASSSRGDKPYEQYF.

This clonotype showed up just a few times. V is TRBV10-3 and J is TRBJ2-5; a possible D gene is TRBD2 (7 bases). The CDR3 is made up of 17 amino acids. Per the germline V gene, CDR1 is ENHRY and CDR2 is SYGVKD. The ends were cut back, 0 bases at V and 2 bases at J, with 16 bases in the middle. This chain's CDR3 is CAISESRPGGIQETQYF. CDR3 in DNA: TGTGCCATCAGTGAGTCGAGGCCGGGGGGCATTCAAGAGACCCAGTACTTC.

The chain recombines TRBV7-2 with TRBJ1-5, with D hard to call. The CDR3 is made up of 15 amino acids. Germline lookup yields CDR1 SGHTA and CDR2 FQGNSA. Trimming pared 5 bases from V and 0 bases from J, leaving 11 bases between. The CDR3 sequence is CASSVSEGSNQPQHF. In nucleotides, the CDR3 is TGTGCCAGCAGCGTATCGGAGGGTAGCAATCAGCCCCAGCATTTT.

The table lists this clonotype with many counts. V and J are TRBV10-3 and TRBJ1-1; TRBD1 aligns across 9 bases. Germline CDR1 is ENHRY and CDR2 is SYGVKD. The CDR3 is made up of 16 amino acids. J gave up 5 bases and V 0 bases, and 7 bases lay outside the gene matches. The CDR3 protein is CAISESGGQGNTEAFF. Written as DNA, the CDR3 is TGTGCCATCAGTGAGTCGGGAGGACAGGGGAATACTGAAGCTTTCTTT.

The chain employs TRBV14 and TRBJ2-2; no firm D call. CDR1 and CDR2 from the germline V gene are SGHDN and FVKESK. This CDR3 comprises 18 residues. V lost 0 bases, J lost 4 bases, and 18 bases lay in between. CDR3 sequence: CASSQEGLTVMGTGELFF. The CDR3 DNA sequence: TGTGCCAGCAGCCAAGAGGGTCTTACCGTAATGGGCACCGGGGAGCTGTTTTTT.

The rearrangement links TRBV20-1 to TRBJ2-7; possibly TRBD1 or TRBD2 for D (5 bases each). Trimming stripped 7 bases from V and 6 bases from J, with 22 bases between. The germline gives CDR1 DFQATT, CDR2 SNEGSKA (reference sequence). The CDR3 is 14 amino acids. The CDR3 DNA sequence: TGCAGTGTCAGAAAGGGGACCATCCCCGGCGAGCAGTACTTC. It specifies CSVRKGTIPGEQYF.

This clonotype turned up a few times. CDR3 in amino acids: CASTPTGNQPQHF. In DNA, the CDR3 is TGTGCCAGCACCCCGACAGGGAATCAGCCCCAGCATTTT. V gene TRBV2 combines with J gene TRBJ1-5; TRBD1 matches 7 bases. There are 13 residues in the CDR3. The junction had 4 bases not matched to a gene; V was cut back by 7 bases and J by 4 bases. The germline CDR1 and CDR2 sequences are SNHLY and FYNNEI. Full variable domain (outside the CDR3, taken from reference TRBV2 and TRBJ1-5): EPEVTQTPSHQVTQMGQEVILRCVPISNHLYFYWYRQILGQKVEFLVSFYNNEISEKSEIFDDQFSVERPDGSNFTLKIRSTKLEDSAMYFCASTPTGNQPQHFGDGTRLSIL.

The chain uses TRBV11-1 and TRBJ2-7; D is perhaps TRBD1 or TRBD2 (5 bases each). Trimming shortened V by 8 bases and J by 4 bases, and 18 bases separated the two germline ends. CDR1 is SGHAT and CDR2 is FQDESV in the germline V gene (reference sequence). This CDR3 contains 14 residues. CDR3 residues: CASSPGPWGYEQYF. The CDR3 DNA is TGTGCCAGCTCCCCCGGACCCTGGGGGTACGAGCAGTACTTC. Combining the CDR3 with reference TRBV11-1 and TRBJ2-7 gives the whole variable domain EAEVAQSPRYKITEKSQAVAFWCDPISGHATLYWYRQILGQGPELLVQFQDESVVDDSQLPKDRFSAERLKGVDSTLKIQPAELGDSAMYLCASSPGPWGYEQYFGPGTRLTVT.

V and J are TRBV5-1 and TRBJ2-7; maybe TRBD1 (6 bases). V lost 4 bases to trimming and J lost 2 bases, with 16 bases between them. This CDR3 comprises 15 residues. The germline V gene has CDR1 SGHRS and CDR2 YFSETQ. The CDR3 spells CASSNKEGQTYEQYF. The CDR3 bases are TGCGCCAGCAGCAATAAAGAAGGACAGACCTACGAGCAGTACTTC. The full variable domain, in which reference TRBV5-1 and TRBJ2-7 provide the parts outside the CDR3, is KAGVTQTPRYLIKTRGQQVTLSCSPISGHRSVSWYQQTPGQGLQFLFEYFSETQRNKGNFPGRFSGRQFSNSRSEMNVSTLELGDSALYLCASSNKEGQTYEQYFGPGTRLTVT.

This clonotype was detected only a few times. This chain connects TRBV7-9 to TRBJ2-7, with a weak D call TRBD2 (6 bases). The CDR3 is made up of 15 amino acids. Germline loops: CDR1 SEHNR, CDR2 FQNEAQ (reference sequence). V lost 4 bases, J lost 2 bases, and 15 bases lay in between. For the CDR3, the DNA is TGTGCCAGCAGCTCATCTAGCGAGACCCCCTACGAGCAGTACTTC. It is translated as CASSSSSETPYEQYF.

This clonotype occurred once. This sequence joins TRBV5-1 and TRBJ2-7; TRBD1 might be the D (6 bases). V lost 7 bases to trimming and J lost 0 bases, with 11 bases between them. CDR1 and CDR2 from the germline V gene are SGHRS and YFSETQ. CDR3 length: 13 residues. The CDR3 DNA sequence: TGCGCCAGCGGCCGGACAGACTCCTACGAGCAGTACTTC. Its protein product is CASGRTDSYEQYF.

The chain combines TRBV12-3 or TRBV12-4 with TRBJ2-7, with TRBD2 as a possible D gene (6 bases). The CDR3 runs to 15 residues. Trimming took 6 bases from V and 2 from J, leaving 17 bases between them. The CDR3 is CASSPGPPGAYEQYF. DNA for the CDR3: TGTGCCAGCAGCCCGGGACCCCCGGGGGCCTACGAGCAGTACTTC.

In DNA, the CDR3 is TGTGCCAGCAGCTTAGTAGTGGCGGGAGGGCCGTCGAACACCGGGGAGCTGTTTTTT. It encodes CASSLVVAGGPSNTGELFF. This chain uses TRBV7-8 with TRBJ2-2, with TRBD2 matching 9 bases. Looked up from germline, CDR1 is SGHVS and CDR2 is FQNEAQ. V lost 1 base, J lost 0 bases, and 9 bases stayed unmatched. This CDR3 spans 19 amino acids.

This clonotype appeared a few times. CDR3 loop: CAISSGPNSPLHF. In nucleotides, the CDR3 is TGTGCCATCAGCTCCGGGCCCAATTCACCCCTCCACTTT. The chain carries TRBV10-3 and TRBJ1-6; D is unclear. The CDR3 totals 13 residues. The V end lost 6 bases, the J end lost 7 bases, and 10 bases lay between the germline ends. The germline V gene has CDR1 ENHRY and CDR2 SYGVKD.

This clonotype was seen ten or more times. The J gene is TRBJ1-5, the V gene TRBV14; D call uncertain. Per the germline V gene, CDR1 is SGHDN and CDR2 is FVKESK. With 1 base removed from V and 16 bases from J, the gap between germline ends came to 14 bases. This CDR3 has 12 residues. CDR3 DNA sequence: TGTGCCAGCAGCCAAGCGGGTCAAGCCCCCCATTTT. It is translated as CASSQAGQAPHF.

The CDR3 protein is CASSQRGSNYGYTF. As DNA, the CDR3 is TGTGCCAGCAGCCAAAGGGGATCCAACTATGGCTACACCTTC. The rearrangement uses TRBV3-1 and TRBJ1-2; D possibly corresponds to TRBD1 (5 bases). Between the trimmed V and J ends, which lost 2 bases and 2 bases, there was a span of 9 bases. Per the germline V gene, CDR1 is LGHDT and CDR2 is YNNKEL (reference sequence). The CDR3 totals 14 residues.